The T cell receptor (beta chain) described here comes from a study of blood T cells in healthy people across ages. Trimming took off 5 bases at V and 2 bases at J, with 15 bases between the two ends. This CDR3 has 15 residues. CDR1 is SGHTA, CDR2 FQGTGA, per germline. The authors ran a second PCR of 7 to 11 cycles using a sample-barcoded 5' primer and a J-beta primer mix. Using its own MiXCR run on the 5' RACE reads, TCRdb lists one record per CDR3 protein. The table records some 640,000 distinct CDR3 sequences, around half of them present only once. The specimen sequenced was blood. The TCR was taken from a woman aged 60 to 75 in good health. This chain uses TRBV7-3 with TRBJ2-5; D is perhaps TRBD1 (6 bases). The CDR3 protein is CASSAEGRGQETQYF. The CDR3 nucleotides read TGTGCCAGCAGCGCCGAGGGCAGGGGACAAGAGACCCAGTACTTC. Full variable domain (outside the CDR3, taken from reference TRBV7-3 and TRBJ2-5): GAGVSQTPSNKVTEKGKYVELRCDPISGHTALYWYRQSLGQGPEFLIYFQGTGAADDSGLPNDRFFAVRPEGSVSTLKIQRTERGDSAVYLCASSAEGRGQETQYFGPGTRLLVL.